These 22 T cell receptor beta chains were sequenced from one sample in a study of cytomegalovirus exposure and HLA in healthy donors. The PCR was carried out with 60 Vbeta primers and 13 Jbeta primers. Assay used: immunoSEQ multiplex PCR; TCRdb lists only in-frame clones, some missing. The table has roughly 100,000 clones, around 82% seen once. The sample taken for sequencing was PBMCs. The origin of the receptors is a woman aged 55-69 years in good health and CMV-seronegative.

The V and J genes are TRBV25-1 and TRBJ2-1; 9 positions match TRBD2. J was trimmed by 7 bases and V by 3 bases; bases with no gene match: 4. Germline V lookup: CDR1 MGHDK, CDR2 SYGVNS. This CDR3 has 14 residues. CDR3 amino acids: CASSESGGINEQFF. The DNA of the CDR3 is TGTGCCAGCAGTGAGAGCGGGGGGATAAATGAGCAGTTCTTC.

The chain carries TRBV6-1 and TRBJ2-5; TRBD1 is a possible D gene (6 bases). The CDR3 sequence is 14 residues long. CDR1 MNHNS and CDR2 SASEGT come from the germline V gene. With 5 bases removed from V and 4 bases from J, the gap between germline ends came to 14 bases. The CDR3 is CASSKVGARETQYF. DNA of the CDR3: TGTGCCAGCAGTAAGGTGGGGGCTAGAGAGACCCAGTACTTC.

The rearrangement uses TRBV9 and TRBJ2-3, with 7 bases matching TRBD2. Germline V gives CDR1 SGDLS, CDR2 YYNGEE. V shed 0 bases and J 0 bases; nucleotides not matched to a gene: 4. CDR3 length: 16 amino acids. The CDR3: CASSVAVSGSTDTQYF. The DNA for the CDR3 is TGTGCCAGCAGCGTAGCTGTTAGCGGGAGCACAGATACGCAGTATTTT.

The CDR3 sequence is CATSYRGLGQPQHF. For the CDR3, the DNA is TGTGCCACCAGCTACAGGGGGCTCGGTCAGCCCCAGCATTTT. This chain joins TRBV15 and TRBJ1-5; 9 bases are a match to TRBD1. Germline CDR1 reads LNHNV; CDR2 reads YYDKDF (reference sequence). The CDR3 consists of 14 residues. V shed 5 bases, J shed 6 bases, and the junction held 5 bases outside the gene matches.

This clone occurred a few times. This rearrangement joins TRBV7-2 to TRBJ1-5, with a tentative D call TRBD1 (5 bases). Germline loops: CDR1 SGHTA, CDR2 FQGNSA. CDR3 size: 12 residues. The V gene lost 5 bases and the J gene lost 7 bases, with 9 bases spanning the gap. CDR3 sequence (DNA): TGTGCCAGCAGCGTGCAGGGACAGCCCCAGCATTTT. Residues: CASSVQGQPQHF.

V is TRBV5-1 and J is TRBJ2-1; possibly TRBD2 for D (6 bases). CDR3 size: 16 residues. The V gene lost 0 bases and the J gene lost 2 bases, with 12 bases spanning the gap. Per germline, CDR1 SGHRS and CDR2 YFSETQ. CDR3 sequence reads: CASSLGAGGAYNEQFF. The CDR3, as DNA: TGCGCCAGCAGCTTGGGTGCTGGCGGGGCCTACAATGAGCAGTTCTTC.

The chain joins TRBV6-4 to TRBJ2-1; D unresolved. Per germline, CDR1 MRHNA and CDR2 SNTAGT. This CDR3 spans 13 amino acids. V was shortened by 5 bases and J by 9 bases, with 14 bases between the two germline ends. CDR3 sequence: CASSPEEWSEQFF. The CDR3 coding sequence is TGTGCCAGCAGTCCCGAGGAATGGAGTGAGCAGTTCTTC.

The rearrangement uses TRBV10-3 and TRBJ1-3, with D possibly TRBD1 on 6 matching bases. The CDR3 runs 13 residues. Trimming took off 6 bases at V and 2 bases at J, with 8 bases between the two ends. Per the germline V gene, CDR1 is ENHRY and CDR2 is SYGVKD. CDR3 sequence reads: CAIRGTPGNTIYF. The CDR3, as DNA: TGTGCCATCAGGGGGACACCTGGAAACACCATATATTTT.

This clone came up a few times. The V gene is TRBV4-3, the J gene TRBJ1-4; D is undetermined. Between the trimmed V and J ends, which lost 3 bases and 7 bases, there was a span of 15 bases. CDR3 length: 15 residues. Germline loops: CDR1 LGHNA, CDR2 YSLEER. This CDR3 is CASSQIQAPVEKLFF. The CDR3 DNA is TGCGCCAGCAGCCAGATTCAGGCGCCGGTTGAAAAACTGTTTTTT.

The rearrangement links TRBV7-9 to TRBJ2-7; 8 bases are a match to TRBD2. V was pared by 5 bases and J by 4 bases, with 4 bases of the junction left unmatched. The CDR3 has 13 amino acids. Germline CDR1 is SEHNR and CDR2 is FQNEAQ (reference sequence). CDR3 protein: CASSPGGGYEQYF. The CDR3 coding sequence is TGTGCCAGCAGCCCCGGGGGGGGGTACGAGCAGTACTTC.

The chain has TRBV7-9 and TRBJ2-2; 7 nucleotides align to TRBD1. In germline, CDR1 is SEHNR, CDR2 FQNEAQ (reference sequence). J lost 7 bases, V lost 6 bases, and 5 bases had no gene match. The CDR3 is 13 residues long. CDR3 nucleotides: TGTGCCAGCAGTTATACAGGGGACGGGGAGCTGTTTTTT. Translated, it gives CASSYTGDGELFF.

The chain joins TRBV6-5 to TRBJ1-2, with 7 bases aligning to TRBD1. The V gene's germline CDR1 is MNHEY and CDR2 SVGAGI. Germline trimming cut 5 bases from V and 10 bases from J; bases unmatched to any gene: 10. This CDR3 comprises 13 residues. Written as DNA, the CDR3 is TGTGCCAGCAGTGAGACAGGGCTGGATCCCTACACCTTC. Encoded protein: CASSETGLDPYTF.

This chain connects TRBV10-2 to TRBJ2-3, with D uncertain. Trimming pared 4 bases from V and 12 bases from J, leaving 11 bases between. Germline V lookup: CDR1 WSHSY, CDR2 SAAADI. The CDR3 length is 11 residues. CDR3 region: CASSGTPYQYF. The CDR3 DNA is TGCGCCAGCAGTGGAACTCCTTATCAGTATTTT.

The genes are TRBV6-1 and TRBJ1-1; D not certain. The CDR3 loop spans 12 amino acids. Germline V gives CDR1 MNHNS, CDR2 SASEGT. Trimming left V 6 bases short and J 7 bases short, with 12 bases between. The CDR3 region is CASRQNLREAFF. CDR3 nucleotide sequence: TGTGCCAGCAGACAGAACCTACGTGAAGCTTTCTTT.

This clone has just one count. The chain is built from TRBV5-1 and TRBJ1-1; D is unresolved. The CDR3 runs 13 residues. Germline CDR1 SGHRS, CDR2 YFSETQ. Trimming pared 5 bases from V and 1 base from J, leaving 9 bases between. The CDR3 DNA follows: TGCGCCAGCAGTGTGGCCGAGAACACTGAAGCTTTCTTT. It encodes CASSVAENTEAFF. Together with reference TRBV5-1 and TRBJ1-1, the CDR3 gives the full variable domain: KAGVTQTPRYLIKTRGQQVTLSCSPISGHRSVSWYQQTPGQGLQFLFEYFSETQRNKGNFPGRFSGRQFSNSRSEMNVSTLELGDSALYLCASSVAENTEAFFGQGTRLTVV.

The chain couples TRBV5-3 to TRBJ1-3, with D maybe TRBD1 (6 bases). TRBV5-3 is classed as an ORF, of uncertain function. Trimming took 4 bases from V and 2 from J, leaving 13 bases between them. The CDR3 sequence is 15 residues long. The chain's CDR3 is CARSGRQDAGNTIYF. The CDR3 DNA reads TGTGCCAGAAGCGGACGACAGGACGCTGGAAACACCATATATTTT.

V is TRBV4-1 and J is TRBJ1-2; perhaps TRBD1 as D (6 bases). The CDR3 runs 19 residues. The V end lost 0 bases, the J end lost 0 bases, and 20 bases lay between the germline ends. Germline V lookup: CDR1 MGHRA, CDR2 YSYEKL. CDR3 residues: CASSQDWTVGQTPNYGYTF. In DNA form, the CDR3 reads TGCGCCAGCAGCCAAGATTGGACCGTTGGACAGACACCTAACTATGGCTACACCTTC.

The chain uses TRBV9 and TRBJ2-1, with TRBD2 matching 8 bases. Looked up from germline, CDR1 is SGDLS and CDR2 is YYNGEE. Trimming removed 3 bases from V and 0 bases from J; junction bases left unmatched: 26. The CDR3 has 23 residues. The CDR3 DNA reads TGTGCCAGCAGCGAGCCCACGGGTTTTCCGGGAGGGGGAGGAGCGTTCTCCTACAATGAGCAGTTCTTC. Its translation is CASSEPTGFPGGGGAFSYNEQFF. Using reference TRBV9 and TRBJ2-1 for the parts outside the CDR3, the full variable domain is DSGVTQTPKHLITATGQRVTLRCSPRSGDLSVYWYQQSLDQGLQFLIQYYNGEERAKGNILERFSAQQFPDLHSELNLSSLELGDSALYFCASSEPTGFPGGGGAFSYNEQFFGPGTRLTVL.

The CDR3 region is CASSLRRTAVDEKLFF. For the CDR3, the DNA is TGTGCCAGCAGCTTACGGCGGACAGCGGTGGATGAAAAACTGTTTTTT. The chain has TRBV7-2 and TRBJ1-4; D is possibly TRBD1 (6 bases). Germline V gene lookup returns CDR1 SGHTA and CDR2 FQGNSA. This CDR3 is 16 amino acids long. The germline V and J ends were trimmed by 2 bases and 6 bases, with 16 bases remaining between them. The full variable domain, in which reference TRBV7-2 and TRBJ1-4 provide the parts outside the CDR3, is GAGVSQSPSNKVTEKGKDVELRCDPISGHTALYWYRQSLGQGLEFLIYFQGNSAPDKSGLPSDRFSAERTGGSVSTLTIQRTQQEDSAVYLCASSLRRTAVDEKLFFGSGTQLSVL.

The chain uses TRBV5-1 and TRBJ2-7, with 7 bases aligning to TRBD2. J was trimmed by 7 bases and V by 0 bases; bases with no gene match: 7. This CDR3 region has 14 residues. The germline gives CDR1 SGHRS, CDR2 YFSETQ. CDR3 amino acids: CASSLGTAGIEQYF. The CDR3 DNA follows: TGCGCCAGCAGCTTGGGTACAGCGGGAATTGAGCAGTACTTC.

The CDR3 sequence is CASRAGDTSSYEQYF. The CDR3 DNA sequence: TGTGCCTCCAGGGCCGGAGACACGAGCTCCTACGAGCAGTACTTC. This sequence joins TRBV6-5 and TRBJ2-7, with D perhaps matching TRBD1 (5 bases). The V and J ends lost 11 bases and 0 bases respectively, with 20 bases between them. Germline loops: CDR1 MNHEY, CDR2 SVGAGI. The CDR3 spans 15 residues.

The chain employs TRBV27 and TRBJ1-1; D remains unclear. Germline V CDR1 and CDR2: MNHEY, SMNVEV (reference sequence). The CDR3 extends over 15 amino acids. The V end was cut by 5 bases, the J end by 0 bases, with 13 bases between. Written as DNA, the CDR3 is TGTGCCAGCAGTAAGATTCAGGCGATGAACACTGAAGCTTTCTTT. This translates into CASSKIQAMNTEAFF.